This entry concerns a single T cell receptor (beta chain). What it binds is not known. This record belongs to a study of beta chain features in type 1 diabetes. Study-level points and caveats: For patients, the naive, central memory and Treg TCRB repertoires appeared more alike than for healthy donors. People with Type 1 diabetes carried modestly yet significantly shorter TCRB CDR3s in all four CD4+ subsets.

CDR3 length: 15 amino acids. Germline V CDR1 and CDR2: MDHEN, SYDVKM. Losses at the gene ends were 3 bases for V and 7 bases for J; bases not matched to a gene: 8. Sequencing targeted expressed TCRB transcripts, as all isolated RNA had been reverse transcribed. Clones were sequenced by immunoSEQ multiplex PCR, and TCRdb holds only the in-frame ones, with some missing. Seen here are under 150,000 clones, approximately 15% observed once, and the top ten hold around 2.5%. The TCR originated in a man between 18 and 35 years old with type 1 diabetes. Specimen: central memory CD4+ T cells from blood. V usage is TRBV28 and J usage is TRBJ1-5; 8 bases are shared with TRBD1. The CDR3 DNA reads TGTGCCAGCAGTTTGTCAGGGGGCGAGAGGCAGCCCCAGCATTTT. This codes for CASSLSGGERQPQHF.